This note documents a single T cell receptor (beta chain) sequence. The antigen is not known. The identical CDR3 is also encoded by other nucleotide sequences in the sample. This sample was taken from a study of shared clonotypes between healthy human individuals. Deep was the level used in running the assay. How the authors handled the data: Junction-only sequences without quality scores were provided by ImmunoSEQ, so filtering was different. Produced via immunoSEQ multiplex PCR; TCRdb's table is partial and in-frame only. V and J calls and clone size are given by that table; D and trimming were obtained from the DNA. This table has about 1 million clones, more than 60% appearing once. Study-wide results and limits: Several donors held 4.5% to 5% of naive CD4 clonotypes in common. Non-shared clonotypes showed lower generation probabilities than clonotypes common to all four donors.

Per germline, CDR1 SGHRS and CDR2 YFSETQ. This CDR3 contains 15 residues. Germline trimming cut 0 bases from V and 2 bases from J; bases unmatched to any gene: 4. The chain has TRBV5-1 and TRBJ2-5; 7 bases are shared with TRBD2. Sequenced sample: memory CD4+ T cells sorted from blood. Subset in this sample: CD45RA-negative fraction. This clonotype was obtained from a man between 18 and 35 years old in good health. The CDR3 protein is CASSLAASGQETQYF. The CDR3 DNA is TGCGCCAGCAGCTTGGCCGCTAGCGGACAAGAGACCCAGTACTTC. Based on the CDR3 plus reference TRBV5-1 and TRBJ2-5, the full variable domain is KAGVTQTPRYLIKTRGQQVTLSCSPISGHRSVSWYQQTPGQGLQFLFEYFSETQRNKGNFPGRFSGRQFSNSRSEMNVSTLELGDSALYLCASSLAASGQETQYFGPGTRLLVL.